This TCR beta chain stems from a study of blood T cell repertoires in COVID-19. In the original workflow: Researchers report that nucleated cell counts were estimated from reference gene primer amplification. Here immunoSEQ multiplex PCR was the method, and the copy in TCRdb shows in-frame clones only, minus some. The V and J calls and clone size are taken from that table; D and trimming were inferred from the DNA. The sample shows tens of thousands of clones, 65% to 90% of them seen only once. Between the trimmed V and J ends, which lost 3 bases and 3 bases, there was a span of 4 bases. Germline V lookup: CDR1 PRHDT, CDR2 FYEKMQ (reference sequence). This CDR3 comprises 12 residues.

The V gene is TRBV13, the J gene TRBJ2-3; D remains unclear. This clonotype was obtained from a man aged 65 to 79 with acute or convalescent COVID-19. Sequenced: peripheral blood. The CDR3 bases are TGTGCCAGCAGCTTTATAACAGATACGCAGTATTTT. Amino acid sequence: CASSFITDTQYF.